These 3 T cell receptor beta chains were all obtained from the same sample, sequenced in a study of blood T cell repertoires in COVID-19. Clones were sequenced by immunoSEQ multiplex PCR, and TCRdb holds only the in-frame ones, with some missing. Among 300,000 or so clones listed, roughly 80% were seen once. The specimen sequenced was peripheral blood. The receptors stem from a woman in her 50s with active or convalescent COVID-19.

The rearrangement uses TRBV7-8 and TRBJ1-2; the match to TRBD1 covers 10 bases. The ends lost 5 bases at V and 5 bases at J; junction bases unmatched: 5. Germline V gene data show CDR1 as SGHVS and CDR2 as FQNEAQ. This CDR3 is 14 amino acids long. CDR3 in amino acids: CASSQGQGKYGYTF. The CDR3 DNA sequence: TGTGCCAGCAGCCAGGGACAGGGGAAATATGGCTACACCTTC.

This sequence joins TRBV5-4 and TRBJ1-1; TRBD1 matches at 9 bases. With 5 bases clipped from V and 1 base from J, the junction kept 9 bases outside the gene matches. Per germline, CDR1 SGHNT and CDR2 YYREEE (reference sequence). CDR3 length: 16 residues. CDR3 amino acids: CASRTGGGFSNTEAFF. CDR3 DNA: TGTGCCAGCAGGACAGGGGGGGGGTTTTCGAACACTGAAGCTTTCTTT.

This chain uses TRBV5-4 with TRBJ2-3; 7 nucleotides agree with TRBD2. Germline CDR1 and CDR2: SGHNT and YYREEE (reference sequence). V lost 4 bases, J lost 2 bases, and 7 bases stayed unmatched. CDR3 length equals 15 residues. The CDR3 bases are TGTGCCAGCAGCGGGGGAGGGGTCAACACAGATACGCAGTATTTT. Protein sequence: CASSGGGVNTDTQYF.